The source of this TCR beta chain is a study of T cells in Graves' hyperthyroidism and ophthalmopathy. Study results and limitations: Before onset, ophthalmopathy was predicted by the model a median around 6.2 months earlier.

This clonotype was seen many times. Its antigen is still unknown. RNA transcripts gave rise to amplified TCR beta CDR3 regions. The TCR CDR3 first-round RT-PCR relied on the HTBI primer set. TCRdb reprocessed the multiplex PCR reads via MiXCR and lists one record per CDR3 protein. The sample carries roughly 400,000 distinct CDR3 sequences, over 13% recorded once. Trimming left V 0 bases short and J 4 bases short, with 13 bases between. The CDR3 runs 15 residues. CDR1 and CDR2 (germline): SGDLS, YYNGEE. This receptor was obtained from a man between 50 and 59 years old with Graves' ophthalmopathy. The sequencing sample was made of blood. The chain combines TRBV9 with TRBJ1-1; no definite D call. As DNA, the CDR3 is TGTGCCAGCAGCGTAGACTCGGGTTCTACCACTGAAGCTTTCTTT. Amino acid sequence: CASSVDSGSTTEAFF. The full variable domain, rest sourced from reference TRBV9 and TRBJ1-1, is DSGVTQTPKHLITATGQRVTLRCSPRSGDLSVYWYQQSLDQGLQFLIQYYNGEERAKGNILERFSAQQFPDLHSELNLSSLELGDSALYFCASSVDSGSTTEAFFGQGTRLTVV.